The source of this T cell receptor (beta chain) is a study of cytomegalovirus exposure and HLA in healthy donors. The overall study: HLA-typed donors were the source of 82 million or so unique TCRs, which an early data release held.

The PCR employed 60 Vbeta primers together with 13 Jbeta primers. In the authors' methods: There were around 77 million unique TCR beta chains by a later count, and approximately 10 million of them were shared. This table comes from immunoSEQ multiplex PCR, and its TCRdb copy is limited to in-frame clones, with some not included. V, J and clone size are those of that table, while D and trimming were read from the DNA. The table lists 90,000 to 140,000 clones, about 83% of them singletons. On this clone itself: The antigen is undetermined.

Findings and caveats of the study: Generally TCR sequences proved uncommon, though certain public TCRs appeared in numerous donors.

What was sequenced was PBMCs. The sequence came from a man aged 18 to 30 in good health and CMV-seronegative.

The chain's CDR3 is CASSLSNSYEQYF. CDR3 bases: TGTGCCAGCAGTTTATCGAACAGCTACGAGCAGTACTTC. The chain uses TRBV27 and TRBJ2-7; D gene uncertain. With 0 bases removed from V and 3 bases from J, the gap between germline ends came to 6 bases. Per germline, CDR1 MNHEY and CDR2 SMNVEV (reference sequence). The CDR3 is 13 amino acids.